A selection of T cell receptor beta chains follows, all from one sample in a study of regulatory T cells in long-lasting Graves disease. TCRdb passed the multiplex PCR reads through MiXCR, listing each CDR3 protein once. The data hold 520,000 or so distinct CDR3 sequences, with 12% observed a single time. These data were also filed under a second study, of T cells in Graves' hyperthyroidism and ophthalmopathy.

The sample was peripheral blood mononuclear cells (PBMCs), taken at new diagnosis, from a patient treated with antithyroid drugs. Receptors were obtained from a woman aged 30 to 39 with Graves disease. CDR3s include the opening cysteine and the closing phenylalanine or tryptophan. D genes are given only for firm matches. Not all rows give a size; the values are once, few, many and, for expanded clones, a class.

cdr3_nt: TGTGCCAGCACCGTGGGGCAGGCGGGCACAGATACGCAGTATTTT; cdr3_aa: CASTVGQAGTDTQYF; clone_size: many; j_call: TRBJ2-3; d_call: NA; v_call: TRBV28
cdr3_nt: TGCAGTGCTAGCGGGTCTCCTTGGGGGGAGCTGTTTTTT; cdr3_aa: CSASGSPWGELFF; clone_size: few; j_call: TRBJ2-2; d_call: NA; v_call: TRBV20-1
cdr3_nt: TGTGCCAGCAGTCCCAATCCCGTAGGGCCCGAGCAGTACTTC; cdr3_aa: CASSPNPVGPEQYF; clone_size: NA; j_call: TRBJ2-7; d_call: NA; v_call: TRBV5-8
cdr3_nt: TGTGCCAGCAGTTTATATTACGGAGAGACCCAGTACTTC; cdr3_aa: CASSLYYGETQYF; clone_size: many; j_call: TRBJ2-5; d_call: NA; v_call: TRBV28
cdr3_nt: TGTGCCAGCAGCCAAGGACAGGGGAGAAGTGGCTACACCTTC; cdr3_aa: CASSQGQGRSGYTF; clone_size: NA; j_call: TRBJ1-2; d_call: TRBD1; v_call: TRBV6-1
cdr3_nt: TGTGCCAGCAGCCTCGGTGTTCGGGCCAATGAAAAACTGTTTTTT; cdr3_aa: CASSLGVRANEKLFF; clone_size: many; j_call: TRBJ1-4; d_call: NA; v_call: TRBV12-3/TRBV12-4
cdr3_nt: TGCAGCGTTGACCGGGGGAGTTTGTTCTTC; cdr3_aa: CSVDRGSLFF; clone_size: few; j_call: TRBJ2-1; d_call: NA; v_call: TRBV29-1
cdr3_nt: TGTGCCAGCAGTGTTTCCCCGGCGGAGCCCCAGCATTTT; cdr3_aa: CASSVSPAEPQHF; clone_size: many; j_call: TRBJ1-5; d_call: NA; v_call: TRBV6-1
cdr3_nt: TGTGCCAGCAGTTTAGCTGGACAGTGGAACTATGGCTACACCTTC; cdr3_aa: CASSLAGQWNYGYTF; clone_size: many; j_call: TRBJ1-2; d_call: NA; v_call: TRBV12-3/TRBV12-4
cdr3_nt: TGTGCCAGCAGCCCGGTGGGCTATCAGCCCCAGCATTTT; cdr3_aa: CASSPVGYQPQHF; clone_size: NA; j_call: TRBJ1-5; d_call: NA; v_call: TRBV28
cdr3_nt: TGCAGTGCAAACGCGGGGGTGGAGACCCAGTACTTC; cdr3_aa: CSANAGVETQYF; clone_size: few; j_call: TRBJ2-5; d_call: TRBD2; v_call: TRBV20-1
cdr3_nt: TGTGCCAGCAGCGTAGGTCCGGGTTCAAGTTCACCCCTCCACTTT; cdr3_aa: CASSVGPGSSSPLHF; clone_size: NA; j_call: TRBJ1-6; d_call: NA; v_call: TRBV9
cdr3_nt: TGTGCCACCGGGCGGACAGGGCTCGGGGATGGCTACACCTTC; cdr3_aa: CATGRTGLGDGYTF; clone_size: NA; j_call: TRBJ1-2; d_call: TRBD1; v_call: TRBV19
cdr3_nt: TGTGCCAGCAGTTTAGCGGGAGGGCCTTCCGATACGCAGTATTTT; cdr3_aa: CASSLAGGPSDTQYF; clone_size: many; j_call: TRBJ2-3; d_call: TRBD2; v_call: TRBV28
cdr3_nt: TGTGCCACCAGCAGAGTTAGGGGCCAAGAGACCCAGTACTTC; cdr3_aa: CATSRVRGQETQYF; clone_size: many; j_call: TRBJ2-5; d_call: NA; v_call: TRBV15
cdr3_nt: TGCGCCAGCAGCTTGGCCCTAAAGCGGGATTACAATGAGCAGTTCTTC; cdr3_aa: CASSLALKRDYNEQFF; clone_size: many; j_call: TRBJ2-1; d_call: TRBD2; v_call: TRBV5-1
cdr3_nt: TGCGCCAGCAGCTCGGACAGGCGGAACACTGAAGCTTTCTTT; cdr3_aa: CASSSDRRNTEAFF; clone_size: many; j_call: TRBJ1-1; d_call: TRBD1; v_call: TRBV5-1
cdr3_nt: TGCGCCAGCAGCCAAGACGGACGCGTCAATGAGCAGTTCTTC; cdr3_aa: CASSQDGRVNEQFF; clone_size: many; j_call: TRBJ2-1; d_call: NA; v_call: TRBV4-3
cdr3_nt: TGTGCCAGCAGTCCCTCACAGGGGAATCAGCCCCAGCATTTT; cdr3_aa: CASSPSQGNQPQHF; clone_size: few; j_call: TRBJ1-5; d_call: TRBD1; v_call: TRBV6-1
cdr3_nt: TGTGCCAGCAGCTTTCAGGGGATGTGGAATCAGCCCCAGCATTTT; cdr3_aa: CASSFQGMWNQPQHF; clone_size: few; j_call: TRBJ1-5; d_call: NA; v_call: TRBV7-2
cdr3_nt: TGTGCCAGCAGCCAACCGACTAGCGGATACCGCACAGATACGCAGTATTTT; cdr3_aa: CASSQPTSGYRTDTQYF; clone_size: few; j_call: TRBJ2-3; d_call: NA; v_call: TRBV3-2
cdr3_nt: TGTGCCAGCAGCCCCCTTGGACAGCATGGCTACACCTTC; cdr3_aa: CASSPLGQHGYTF; clone_size: many; j_call: TRBJ1-2; d_call: NA; v_call: TRBV13
cdr3_nt: TGTGCCAGCAGTGGGGGTAGGGATACGCAGTATTTT; cdr3_aa: CASSGGRDTQYF; clone_size: few; j_call: TRBJ2-3; d_call: NA; v_call: TRBV6-1
cdr3_nt: TGTGCCAGTAGACCCGGGACCAGCTCCTACAATGAGCAGTTCTTC; cdr3_aa: CASRPGTSSYNEQFF; clone_size: many; j_call: TRBJ2-1; d_call: NA; v_call: TRBV19
cdr3_nt: TGTGCCTGGACCGTAGGTACCGGGGAGCTGTTTTTT; cdr3_aa: CAWTVGTGELFF; clone_size: many; j_call: TRBJ2-2; d_call: NA; v_call: TRBV30
cdr3_nt: TGTGCCAGCAGCCCATCCTCGGGGTACAATGAGCAGTTCTTC; cdr3_aa: CASSPSSGYNEQFF; clone_size: NA; j_call: TRBJ2-1; d_call: NA; v_call: TRBV7-9
cdr3_nt: TGTGCTCTTAAAAACTCCTATGGCTACACCTTC; cdr3_aa: CALKNSYGYTF; clone_size: many; j_call: TRBJ1-2; d_call: NA; v_call: TRBV28
cdr3_nt: TGTGCCAGCAGCCAACGGACTAGCGGGGATACCTACAATGAGCAGTTCTTC; cdr3_aa: CASSQRTSGDTYNEQFF; clone_size: few; j_call: TRBJ2-1; d_call: TRBD2; v_call: TRBV14
cdr3_nt: TGTGCCAGCAGCTCTTGGAGCGGAGGGGGTTCAGATACGCAGTATTTT; cdr3_aa: CASSSWSGGGSDTQYF; clone_size: few; j_call: TRBJ2-3; d_call: NA; v_call: TRBV9
cdr3_nt: TGTGCCAGCTCACCGCCATGGAGTGGGATAGGCGATGAGCAGTTCTTC; cdr3_aa: CASSPPWSGIGDEQFF; clone_size: many; j_call: TRBJ2-1; d_call: NA; v_call: TRBV18
cdr3_nt: TGCAGTGCTCCCCGTTCCCTGGGGGACACTGAAGCTTTCTTT; cdr3_aa: CSAPRSLGDTEAFF; clone_size: many; j_call: TRBJ1-1; d_call: NA; v_call: TRBV20-1
cdr3_nt: TGTGCCAGCAGTACCGGGACAGGGGAGGGCACCGGGGAGCTGTTTTTT; cdr3_aa: CASSTGTGEGTGELFF; clone_size: few; j_call: TRBJ2-2; d_call: TRBD1; v_call: TRBV11-3
cdr3_nt: TGCAGCACCCACTTTGGGGTGAACACTGAAGCTTTCTTT; cdr3_aa: CSTHFGVNTEAFF; clone_size: many; j_call: TRBJ1-1; d_call: NA; v_call: TRBV29-1
cdr3_nt: TGCGCCAGCAGCTTGGTCGCGACAGCCGGGGAGCTGTTTTTT; cdr3_aa: CASSLVATAGELFF; clone_size: many; j_call: TRBJ2-2; d_call: NA; v_call: TRBV5-1
cdr3_nt: TGTGCCAGCAAGGGTCGACAGAGAAGCAATCAGCCCCAGCATTTT; cdr3_aa: CASKGRQRSNQPQHF; clone_size: NA; j_call: TRBJ1-5; d_call: NA; v_call: TRBV2
cdr3_nt: TGCAGTGCTAGAGACCCCTTCGGCGAGACCCAGTACTTC; cdr3_aa: CSARDPFGETQYF; clone_size: NA; j_call: TRBJ2-5; d_call: NA; v_call: TRBV20-1
cdr3_nt: TGTGCCAGCACTTTCCTAGCGAGCTCCTACAATGAGCAGTTCTTC; cdr3_aa: CASTFLASSYNEQFF; clone_size: many; j_call: TRBJ2-1; d_call: NA; v_call: TRBV18
cdr3_nt: TGCAGTGCCATCCGGGGGTTGGGCTACACCTTC; cdr3_aa: CSAIRGLGYTF; clone_size: NA; j_call: TRBJ1-2; d_call: NA; v_call: TRBV20-1
cdr3_nt: TGTGCCAGCAGTGAATATCACGGACGTCACCCTGCGGAGACCCAGTACTTC; cdr3_aa: CASSEYHGRHPAETQYF; clone_size: many; j_call: TRBJ2-5; d_call: NA; v_call: TRBV25-1
cdr3_nt: TGTGCCAGCAGCTTAGGACTCCTCACAAAGCCCTACGAGCAGTACTTC; cdr3_aa: CASSLGLLTKPYEQYF; clone_size: NA; j_call: TRBJ2-7; d_call: NA; v_call: TRBV7-9
cdr3_nt: TGTGCCATCAGCCAGGACAGTAGCAATCAGCCCCAGCATTTT; cdr3_aa: CAISQDSSNQPQHF; clone_size: NA; j_call: TRBJ1-5; d_call: NA; v_call: TRBV10-3
cdr3_nt: TGCAGTGCTAGAGATTTAAGGGAGCAGTCTAACTATGGCTACACCTTC; cdr3_aa: CSARDLREQSNYGYTF; clone_size: many; j_call: TRBJ1-2; d_call: NA; v_call: TRBV20-1
cdr3_nt: TGTGCCAGCAGCAATGCCGGGGGTGCCGGGGAGCTGTTTTTT; cdr3_aa: CASSNAGGAGELFF; clone_size: many; j_call: TRBJ2-2; d_call: NA; v_call: TRBV7-2
cdr3_nt: TGTGCCAGCAGCCAAGAAGGAGGGTTCTCCTACGAGCAGTACTTC; cdr3_aa: CASSQEGGFSYEQYF; clone_size: few; j_call: TRBJ2-7; d_call: NA; v_call: TRBV4-2
cdr3_nt: TGTGCCAGCCAGAACAACTATGGCTACACCTTC; cdr3_aa: CASQNNYGYTF; clone_size: NA; j_call: TRBJ1-2; d_call: NA; v_call: TRBV25-1
cdr3_nt: TGTGCCAGCAGCGTTAGGGGGGACGAGCAGTACTTC; cdr3_aa: CASSVRGDEQYF; clone_size: NA; j_call: TRBJ2-7; d_call: NA; v_call: TRBV11-2
cdr3_nt: TGCAGTGCTAGTTCGTATACCAATCAGCCCCAGCATTTT; cdr3_aa: CSASSYTNQPQHF; clone_size: few; j_call: TRBJ1-5; d_call: NA; v_call: TRBV20-1
cdr3_nt: TGTGCCAGCAGCGTGGGACAGGGTAACGAGCAGTTCTTC; cdr3_aa: CASSVGQGNEQFF; clone_size: many; j_call: TRBJ2-1; d_call: TRBD1; v_call: TRBV9
cdr3_nt: TGTGCCAGCAGTTCAGCGGGAGGGCCGAACAATGAGCAGTTCTTC; cdr3_aa: CASSSAGGPNNEQFF; clone_size: NA; j_call: TRBJ2-1; d_call: TRBD2; v_call: TRBV28
cdr3_nt: TGCGCCAGCAGCCTGTTTAGCGGAGTAGAGACCCAGTACTTC; cdr3_aa: CASSLFSGVETQYF; clone_size: few; j_call: TRBJ2-5; d_call: NA; v_call: TRBV5-1
cdr3_nt: TGTGCCAGCAGTTACTCGGGGGCCCTAGCGATGGAGTTCAATGAGCAGTTCTTC; cdr3_aa: CASSYSGALAMEFNEQFF; clone_size: many; j_call: TRBJ2-1; d_call: NA; v_call: TRBV6-5
cdr3_nt: TGTGCCAGCAGTCCCGCAGCGGGCCAATCCTACGAGCAGTACTTC; cdr3_aa: CASSPAAGQSYEQYF; clone_size: NA; j_call: TRBJ2-7; d_call: NA; v_call: TRBV28
cdr3_nt: TGTGCCAGCAGCTTAATGGCGGGTCTGGAGACCCAGTACTTC; cdr3_aa: CASSLMAGLETQYF; clone_size: many; j_call: TRBJ2-5; d_call: NA; v_call: TRBV7-3
cdr3_nt: TGTGCCAGTGACAGTAATTCACCCCTCCACTTT; cdr3_aa: CASDSNSPLHF; clone_size: few; j_call: TRBJ1-6; d_call: NA; v_call: TRBV2
cdr3_nt: TGTGCCAGCACTTGGGGCGGAGCTAACTATGGCTACACCTTC; cdr3_aa: CASTWGGANYGYTF; clone_size: NA; j_call: TRBJ1-2; d_call: NA; v_call: TRBV2
cdr3_nt: TGTGCCAGCAGCGCCTCGGCTGAAGCTTTCTTT; cdr3_aa: CASSASAEAFF; clone_size: many; j_call: TRBJ1-1; d_call: NA; v_call: TRBV11-2
cdr3_nt: TGTGCCAGTAGTATAGTCTGGTTGACGGGTGAGCAGTTCTTC; cdr3_aa: CASSIVWLTGEQFF; clone_size: NA; j_call: TRBJ2-1; d_call: NA; v_call: TRBV19
cdr3_nt: TGCGCCAGCAGCTTGGTTCAGGGATACAATGAGCAGTTCTTC; cdr3_aa: CASSLVQGYNEQFF; clone_size: NA; j_call: TRBJ2-1; d_call: NA; v_call: TRBV5-1
cdr3_nt: TGTGCCAGCAGCTTAGGGATTGCGGTCTTCCCCCCAGATACGCAGTATTTT; cdr3_aa: CASSLGIAVFPPDTQYF; clone_size: many; j_call: TRBJ2-3; d_call: NA; v_call: TRBV11-2